The TCR beta chain described here comes from a study of cytomegalovirus exposure and HLA in healthy donors. Study at large: Of a few hundred genotyped donors, 65% to 85% clustered with self-reported Caucasian donors. Study-level results: A later analysis showed that HLA-associated TCR beta chains had undergone more clonal expansion than equally common others.

Points on this clone: Its antigen is not known.

The CDR3 length is 14 residues. V lost 7 bases and J lost 5, with 16 bases in between. The PCR contained 60 Vbeta and 13 Jbeta primers. Authors' analysis steps: Later reanalysis found 60 million to 90 million unique TCR beta chains, 10 million to 12 million of them shared. The method was immunoSEQ multiplex PCR; TCRdb's version includes in-frame clones alone and lacks a portion of them. D and trimming were read from the DNA, whereas the V and J calls and clone size are those reported in that table. The sample lists more than 150,000 clones; more than 75% were seen once. The TCR comes from a woman aged 25 to 45 in good health and CMV-seropositive. The V gene is TRBV5-7, the J gene TRBJ1-5, with a weak D call TRBD1 (6 bases). TRBV5-7 is an ORF, with its function uncertain. Sequencing was performed on PBMCs. DNA of the CDR3: TGTGCCAGCCATCTACAGGGAACATATCAGCCCCAGCATTTT. Its translation is CASHLQGTYQPQHF.